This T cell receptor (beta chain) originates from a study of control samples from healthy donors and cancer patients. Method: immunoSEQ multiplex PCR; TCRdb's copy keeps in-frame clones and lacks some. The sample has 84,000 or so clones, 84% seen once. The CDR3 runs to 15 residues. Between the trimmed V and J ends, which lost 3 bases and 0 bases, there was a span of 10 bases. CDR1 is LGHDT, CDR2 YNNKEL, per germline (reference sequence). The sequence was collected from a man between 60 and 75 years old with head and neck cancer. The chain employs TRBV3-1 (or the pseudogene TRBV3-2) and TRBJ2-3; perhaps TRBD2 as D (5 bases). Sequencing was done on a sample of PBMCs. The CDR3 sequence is CASSHSAESTDTQYF. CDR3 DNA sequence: TGTGCCAGCAGCCATAGCGCAGAAAGCACAGATACGCAGTATTTT.